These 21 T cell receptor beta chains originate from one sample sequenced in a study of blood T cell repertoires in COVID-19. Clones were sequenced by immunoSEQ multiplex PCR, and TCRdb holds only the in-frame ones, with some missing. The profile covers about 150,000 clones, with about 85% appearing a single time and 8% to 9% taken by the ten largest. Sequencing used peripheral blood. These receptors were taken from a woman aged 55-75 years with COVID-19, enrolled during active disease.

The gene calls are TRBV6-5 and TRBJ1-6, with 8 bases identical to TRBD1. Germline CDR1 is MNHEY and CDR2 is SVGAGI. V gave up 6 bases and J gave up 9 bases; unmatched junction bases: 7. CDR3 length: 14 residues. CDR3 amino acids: CASRTGAGGSPLHF. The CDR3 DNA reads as TGTGCCAGCAGGACAGGGGCAGGGGGTTCACCCCTCCACTTT.

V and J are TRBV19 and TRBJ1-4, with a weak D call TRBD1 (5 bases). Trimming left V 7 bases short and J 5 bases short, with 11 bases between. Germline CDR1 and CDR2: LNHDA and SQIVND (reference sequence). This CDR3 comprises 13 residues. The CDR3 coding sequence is TGTGCCAGTATGGGCAGGGCAAATGAAAAACTGTTTTTT. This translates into CASMGRANEKLFF. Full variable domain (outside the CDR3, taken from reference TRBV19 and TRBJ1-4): DGGITQSPKYLFRKEGQNVTLSCEQNLNHDAMYWYRQDPGQGLRLIYYSQIVNDFQKGDIAEGYSVSREKKESFPLTVTSAQKNPTAFYLCASMGRANEKLFFGSGTQLSVL.

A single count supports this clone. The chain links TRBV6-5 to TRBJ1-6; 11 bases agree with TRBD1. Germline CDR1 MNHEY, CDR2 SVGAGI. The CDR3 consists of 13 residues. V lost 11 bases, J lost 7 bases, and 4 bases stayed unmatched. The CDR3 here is CARGQGGNSPLHF. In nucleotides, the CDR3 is TGTGCCCGGGGACAGGGGGGCAATTCACCCCTCCACTTT.

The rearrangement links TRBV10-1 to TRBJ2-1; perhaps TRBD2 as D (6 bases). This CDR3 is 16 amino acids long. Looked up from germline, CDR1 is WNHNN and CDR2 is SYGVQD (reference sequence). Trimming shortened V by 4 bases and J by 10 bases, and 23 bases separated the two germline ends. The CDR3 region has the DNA TGCGCCAGCAGTGGGATTCCGGGACTCCCGATAGGCGAGCAGTTCTTC. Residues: CASSGIPGLPIGEQFF.

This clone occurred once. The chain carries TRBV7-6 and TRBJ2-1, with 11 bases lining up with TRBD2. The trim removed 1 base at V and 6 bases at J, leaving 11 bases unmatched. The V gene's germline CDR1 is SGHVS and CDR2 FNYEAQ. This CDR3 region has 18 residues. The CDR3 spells CASSLVASGGTFSNEQFF. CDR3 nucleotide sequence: TGTGCCAGCAGCTTAGTGGCTAGCGGGGGGACTTTCTCCAATGAGCAGTTCTTC.

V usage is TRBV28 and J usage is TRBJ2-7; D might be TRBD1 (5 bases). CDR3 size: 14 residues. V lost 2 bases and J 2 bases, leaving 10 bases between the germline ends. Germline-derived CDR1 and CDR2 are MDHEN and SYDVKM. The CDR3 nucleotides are TGTGCCAGCAGTTTAACAGGTCCCACCTACGAGCAGTACTTC. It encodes CASSLTGPTYEQYF. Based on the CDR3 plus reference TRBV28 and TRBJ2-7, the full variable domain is DVKVTQSSRYLVKRTGEKVFLECVQDMDHENMFWYRQDPGLGLRLIYFSYDVKMKEKGDIPEGYSVSREKKERFSLILESASTNQTSMYLCASSLTGPTYEQYFGPGTRLTVT.

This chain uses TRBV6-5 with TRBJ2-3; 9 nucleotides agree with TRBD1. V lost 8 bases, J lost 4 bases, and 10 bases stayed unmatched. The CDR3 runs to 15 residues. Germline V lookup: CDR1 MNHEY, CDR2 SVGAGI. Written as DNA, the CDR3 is TGTGCCAGCCGCCGAATGGACAGGGGCGCAGATACGCAGTATTTT. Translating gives CASRRMDRGADTQYF.

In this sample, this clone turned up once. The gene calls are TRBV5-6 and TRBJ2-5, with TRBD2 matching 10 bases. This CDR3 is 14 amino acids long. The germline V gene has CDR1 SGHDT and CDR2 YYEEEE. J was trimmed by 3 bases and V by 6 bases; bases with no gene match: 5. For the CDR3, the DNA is TGTGCCAGCACCCCCCTAGCGGGGGAAGAGACCCAGTACTTC. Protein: CASTPLAGEETQYF. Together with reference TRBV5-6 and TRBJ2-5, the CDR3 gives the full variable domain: DAGVTQSPTHLIKTRGQQVTLRCSPKSGHDTVSWYQQALGQGPQFIFQYYEEEERQRGNFPDRFSGHQFPNYSSELNVNALLLGDSALYLCASTPLAGEETQYFGPGTRLLVL.

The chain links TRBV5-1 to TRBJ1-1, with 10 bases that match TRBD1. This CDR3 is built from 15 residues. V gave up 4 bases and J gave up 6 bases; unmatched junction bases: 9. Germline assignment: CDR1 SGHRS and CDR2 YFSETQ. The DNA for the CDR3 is TGCGCCAGCAGCGCAAGGACAGGGGGGTTTGCTGAAGCTTTCTTT. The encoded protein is CASSARTGGFAEAFF.

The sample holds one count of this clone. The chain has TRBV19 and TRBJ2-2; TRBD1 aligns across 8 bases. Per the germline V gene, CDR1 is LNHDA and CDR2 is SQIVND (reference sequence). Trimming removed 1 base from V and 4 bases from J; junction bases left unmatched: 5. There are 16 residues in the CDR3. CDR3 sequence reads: CASSIAQGAFTGELFF. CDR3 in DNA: TGTGCCAGTAGTATAGCGCAGGGGGCGTTCACCGGGGAGCTGTTTTTT.

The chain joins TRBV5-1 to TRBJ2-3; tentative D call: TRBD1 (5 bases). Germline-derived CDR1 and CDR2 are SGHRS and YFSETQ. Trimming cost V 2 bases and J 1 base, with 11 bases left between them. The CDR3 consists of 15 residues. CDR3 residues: CASSFQGSGTDTQYF. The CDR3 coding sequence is TGCGCCAGCAGCTTTCAGGGAAGTGGCACAGATACGCAGTATTTT. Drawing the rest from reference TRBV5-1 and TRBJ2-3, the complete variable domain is KAGVTQTPRYLIKTRGQQVTLSCSPISGHRSVSWYQQTPGQGLQFLFEYFSETQRNKGNFPGRFSGRQFSNSRSEMNVSTLELGDSALYLCASSFQGSGTDTQYFGPGTRLTVL.

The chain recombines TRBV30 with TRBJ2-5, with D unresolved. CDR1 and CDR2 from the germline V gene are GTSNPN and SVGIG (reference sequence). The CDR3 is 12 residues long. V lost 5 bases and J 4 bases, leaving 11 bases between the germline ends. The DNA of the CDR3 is TGTGCCTGGGCACTGTTGCGAGAGACCCAGTACTTC. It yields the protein CAWALLRETQYF.

CDR3 sequence reads: CASSENTGNQPQHF. The CDR3 DNA reads TGTGCCAGCAGTGAAAACACAGGGAATCAGCCCCAGCATTTT. The chain uses TRBV6-1 and TRBJ1-5, with D possibly being TRBD1 (6 bases). The CDR3 has 14 residues. The germline V and J ends were trimmed by 2 bases and 4 bases, with 9 bases remaining between them. Germline V gene data show CDR1 as MNHNS and CDR2 as SASEGT.

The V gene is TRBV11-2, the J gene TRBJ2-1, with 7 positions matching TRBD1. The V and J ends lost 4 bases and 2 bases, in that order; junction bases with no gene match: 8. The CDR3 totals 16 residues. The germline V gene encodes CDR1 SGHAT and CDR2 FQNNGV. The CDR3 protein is CASSSRGRVPYNEQFF. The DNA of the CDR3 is TGTGCCAGCAGCTCTAGGGGGCGGGTCCCCTACAATGAGCAGTTCTTC.

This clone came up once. The CDR3 region is CASSLEVAGWGYTF. CDR3 DNA: TGCGCCAGCAGCTTGGAGGTGGCAGGGTGGGGCTACACCTTC. The chain carries TRBV5-1 and TRBJ1-2; D may be TRBD1 (5 bases). The CDR3 contains 14 residues. V dropped 0 bases and J dropped 8 bases, with 14 bases sitting between them. Germline V gene lookup returns CDR1 SGHRS and CDR2 YFSETQ.

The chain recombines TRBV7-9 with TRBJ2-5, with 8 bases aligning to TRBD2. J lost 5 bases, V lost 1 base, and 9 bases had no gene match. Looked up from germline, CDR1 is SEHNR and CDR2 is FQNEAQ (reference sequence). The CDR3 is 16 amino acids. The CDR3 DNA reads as TGTGCCAGCAGCTTAGGAGCGGTCGCGGGGGGCGAGACCCAGTACTTC. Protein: CASSLGAVAGGETQYF.

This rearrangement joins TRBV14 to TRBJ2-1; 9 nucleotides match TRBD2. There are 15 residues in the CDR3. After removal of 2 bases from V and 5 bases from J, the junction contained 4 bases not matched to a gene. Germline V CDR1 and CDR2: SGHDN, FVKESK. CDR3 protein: CASSQIAGANNEQFF. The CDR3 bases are TGTGCCAGCAGCCAAATAGCGGGAGCCAACAATGAGCAGTTCTTC.

CDR3 in amino acids: CASSQNYNEQFF. The CDR3 coding sequence is TGTGCCAGCAGCCAAAACTACAATGAGCAGTTCTTC. The chain is built from TRBV7-9 and TRBJ2-1; D gene ambiguous. Deletions cut 5 bases from V and 3 bases from J, with 5 bases between. The germline CDR1 and CDR2 sequences are SEHNR and FQNEAQ (reference sequence). This CDR3 has 12 amino acids. Full variable domain (outside the CDR3, taken from reference TRBV7-9 and TRBJ2-1): DTGVSQNPRHKITKRGQNVTFRCDPISEHNRLYWYRQTLGQGPEFLTYFQNEAQLEKSRLLSDRFSAERPKGSFSTLEIQRTEQGDSAMYLCASSQNYNEQFFGPGTRLTVL.

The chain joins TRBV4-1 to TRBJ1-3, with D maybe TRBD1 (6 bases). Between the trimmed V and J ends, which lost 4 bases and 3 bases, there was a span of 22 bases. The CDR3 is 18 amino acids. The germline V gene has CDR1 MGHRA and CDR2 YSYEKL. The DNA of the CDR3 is TGCGCCAGCAGCCTATCGACCGGGACATCGTCTCTTGGAAACACCATATATTTT. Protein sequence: CASSLSTGTSSLGNTIYF.

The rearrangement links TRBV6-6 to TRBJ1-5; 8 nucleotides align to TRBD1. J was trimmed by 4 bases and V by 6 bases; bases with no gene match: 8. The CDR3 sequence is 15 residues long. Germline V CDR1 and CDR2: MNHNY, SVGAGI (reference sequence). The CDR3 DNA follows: TGTGCCAGCAGCCTTACAGGGGGGAAGAATCAGCCCCAGCATTTT. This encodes CASSLTGGKNQPQHF.

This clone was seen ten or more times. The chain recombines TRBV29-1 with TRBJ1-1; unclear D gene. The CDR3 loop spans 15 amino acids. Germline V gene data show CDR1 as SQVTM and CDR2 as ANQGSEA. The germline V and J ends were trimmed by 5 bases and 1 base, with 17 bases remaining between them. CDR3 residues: CSVRLQPTGNTEAFF. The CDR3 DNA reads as TGCAGCGTTCGGCTTCAACCGACGGGGAACACTGAAGCTTTCTTT.